This TCR beta chain was observed in a study of glioma-infiltrating T cells. Findings and limits, study-wide: Only very few CDR3 sequences appeared in both tissue and blood. Above-expected tissue-blood divergence occurred in all gliomas, most in low-grade ones.

Using RNA template, CDR3s of TCR alpha and beta were amplified with iRepertoire arm-PCR. Input was roughly 95-450 ng of tissue mRNA or PBMC total RNA. TCRdb re-called the multiplex PCR reads with MiXCR, one entry per CDR3 protein. The data contain under 200,000 distinct CDR3 sequences, about 31% of them singletons. This clonotype was counted ten times or more. Antigen specificity is unknown. CDR1 and CDR2 (germline): MNHNS, SASEGT. The V and J ends lost 8 bases and 7 bases respectively, with 15 bases between them. There are 12 residues in the CDR3. This sequence was found in a human donor with low-grade glioma or glioblastoma, undergoing nonglioma brain surgery, or in good health (not recorded which). V is TRBV6-1 and J is TRBJ2-7; D possibly uses TRBD1 or TRBD2 (6 bases each). Sequencing input: glioma tissue, nonneoplastic brain tissue, or PBMCs (not recorded which). The DNA of the CDR3 is TGTGCCAGCTCTTCGGGGGCCGTGGAGCAGTACTTC. It yields the protein CASSSGAVEQYF.